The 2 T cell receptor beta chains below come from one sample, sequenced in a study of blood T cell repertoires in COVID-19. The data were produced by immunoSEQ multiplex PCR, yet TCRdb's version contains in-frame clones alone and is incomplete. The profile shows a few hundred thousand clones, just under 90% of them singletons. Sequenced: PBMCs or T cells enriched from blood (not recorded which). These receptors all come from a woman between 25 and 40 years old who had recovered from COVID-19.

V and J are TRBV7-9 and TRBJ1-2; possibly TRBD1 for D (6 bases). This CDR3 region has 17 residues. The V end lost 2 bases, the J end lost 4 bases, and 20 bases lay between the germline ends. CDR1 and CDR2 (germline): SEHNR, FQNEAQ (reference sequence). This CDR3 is CASSLPDSKIALYGYTF. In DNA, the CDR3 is TGTGCCAGCAGCTTACCGGACAGCAAGATCGCACTCTATGGCTACACCTTC.

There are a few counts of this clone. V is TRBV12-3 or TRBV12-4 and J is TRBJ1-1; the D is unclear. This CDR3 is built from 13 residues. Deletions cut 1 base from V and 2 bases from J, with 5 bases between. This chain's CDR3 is CASSLGANTEAFF. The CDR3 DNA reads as TGTGCCAGCAGTTTAGGGGCTAACACTGAAGCTTTCTTT.